Below, 31 T cell receptor beta chains from the same sample are listed, as sequenced in a study of T-cell memory formation after mild COVID-19. One entry per CDR3 protein results from TCRdb running MiXCR on the 5' RACE reads. The sample has 300,000 to 350,000 distinct CDR3 sequences, 19% seen once. The sample taken for sequencing was PBMCs or a T cell subset sorted from them (not recorded which). These receptors all stem from a man between 18 and 29 years old who had mild COVID-19 (a few samples of this study predate the infection). Cell type and time point are not known.

This chain joins TRBV5-1 and TRBJ1-1, with no clear D. The CDR3 runs to 16 residues. Trimming took off 3 bases at V and 3 bases at J, with 18 bases between the two ends. CDR1 and CDR2 (germline): SGHRS, YFSETQ. The CDR3 region has the DNA TGCGCCAGCAGCTCCAACCCCCCGGGATGGGACACTGAAGCTTTCTTT. Residues: CASSSNPPGWDTEAFF.

This chain links TRBV9 with TRBJ1-3, with no clear D. Per the germline V gene, CDR1 is SGDLS and CDR2 is YYNGEE. V was clipped by 0 bases and J by 8 bases, with 12 bases between them. The length of the CDR3 is 14 residues. The CDR3 is CASSVGGWMDTIYF. CDR3 nucleotide sequence: TGTGCCAGCAGCGTAGGAGGGTGGATGGACACCATATATTTT.

This clonotype was found a few times. J is TRBJ2-1 and V is TRBV27; no clear D. This CDR3 comprises 11 residues. V lost 8 bases, J lost 8 bases, and 10 bases lay in between. CDR1 and CDR2 from the germline V gene are MNHEY and SMNVEV (reference sequence). The CDR3 bases are TGTGCCAGCCGAAGGTACGATGAGCAGTTCTTC. As protein: CASRRYDEQFF.

This clonotype came up a few times. V and J are TRBV28 and TRBJ2-4; possible D gene TRBD2, 6 bases. V gave up 4 bases and J gave up 0 bases, with 10 bases separating them. Germline V gene lookup returns CDR1 MDHEN and CDR2 SYDVKM. The CDR3 loop spans 15 amino acids. The DNA for the CDR3 is TGTGCCAGCAGTTGGGCGGGGTTAGCCAAAAACATTCAGTACTTC. Residues: CASSWAGLAKNIQYF.

The rearrangement uses TRBV29-1 and TRBJ2-7, with TRBD1 matching 8 bases. Losses at the gene ends were 5 bases for V and 5 bases for J; bases not matched to a gene: 2. This CDR3 has 11 amino acids. Germline assignment: CDR1 SQVTM and CDR2 ANQGSEA. CDR3 in amino acids: CSVTQGDEQYV. In nucleotides, the CDR3 is TGCAGCGTTACACAGGGGGACGAGCAGTACGTC.

CDR3 nucleotide sequence: TGTGCCAGCAGCTTCAGACAGCCTGGAAACACCATATATTTT. Amino acid sequence: CASSFRQPGNTIYF. This sequence joins TRBV7-9 and TRBJ1-3, with a weak D call TRBD1 (5 bases). Germline assignment: CDR1 SEHNR and CDR2 FQNEAQ (reference sequence). V lost 3 bases and J 2 bases, leaving 8 bases between the germline ends. The CDR3 spans 14 residues.

The chain has TRBV7-2 and TRBJ1-5, with unresolved D. Germline CDR1 is SGHTA and CDR2 is FQGNSA. There are 13 residues in the CDR3. Trimming removed 5 bases at V and 9 bases at J, with 14 bases between. CDR3 amino acids: CASSILTERPQHF. DNA for the CDR3: TGTGCCAGCAGCATACTGACGGAGAGGCCCCAGCATTTT.

Note on this clonotype: The junction departs from germline at one end; a sequencing error may be responsible. The V gene is TRBV7-3, the J gene TRBJ2-2; unclear D gene. The CDR3 covers 13 residues. Germline V gene lookup returns CDR1 SGHTA and CDR2 FQGTGA. DNA of the CDR3: TGTGTCAGCAGCTTTAGTAACACCGGGGAGCTGTTTTTT. This sequence encodes CVSSFSNTGELFF.

This clonotype has a handful of counts. The rearrangement joins TRBV6-2 or TRBV6-3 to TRBJ1-5; unclear D gene. The CDR3 covers 13 residues. Germline assignment: CDR1 MNHEY and CDR2 SVGEGT. The germline V and J ends were trimmed by 4 bases and 5 bases, with 9 bases remaining between them. The CDR3 is CASSWSVYQPQHF. The CDR3 region has the DNA TGTGCCAGCAGTTGGTCAGTATATCAGCCCCAGCATTTT.

This clonotype was detected only a few times. This chain uses TRBV6-6 with TRBJ2-1; a possible D gene is TRBD2 (5 bases). V was cut by 6 bases and J by 8 bases, with 17 bases left in between. This CDR3 spans 14 amino acids. Germline V gives CDR1 MNHNY, CDR2 SVGAGI (reference sequence). CDR3 nucleotide sequence: TGTGCCAGCAGCCATCGCCTTAGCGCCCATGAGCAGTTCTTC. This sequence encodes CASSHRLSAHEQFF.

The rearrangement links TRBV6-5 to TRBJ1-2, with no clear D. Germline V CDR1 and CDR2: MNHEY, SVGAGI. This CDR3 contains 14 residues. V was pared by 8 bases and J by 6 bases, with 19 bases between. CDR3: CASRPLRAPDGYTF. The CDR3, as DNA: TGTGCCAGCCGGCCTTTGAGGGCCCCGGATGGCTACACCTTC.

The CDR3, as DNA: TGCAGCGTTGAAGATCAGGGGGCAGATACGCAGTATTTT. Its translation: CSVEDQGADTQYF. V and J are TRBV29-1 and TRBJ2-3, with TRBD1 matching 7 bases. The CDR3 is 13 amino acids. Germline V lookup: CDR1 SQVTM, CDR2 ANQGSEA. The ends lost 0 bases at V and 4 bases at J; junction bases unmatched: 1.

This clonotype was counted between two and nine times. The genes are TRBV6-1 and TRBJ1-4; 9 bases line up with TRBD1. The germline gives CDR1 MNHNS, CDR2 SASEGT. The CDR3 covers 15 residues. After removal of 6 bases from V and 5 bases from J, the junction contained 7 bases not matched to a gene. The CDR3 protein is CASRTGGSLNEKLFF. The CDR3 DNA follows: TGTGCCAGCAGAACAGGGGGCAGTCTAAATGAAAAACTGTTTTTT.

This clonotype was recorded a few times. The J gene is TRBJ1-1, the V gene TRBV7-2; maybe TRBD1 (5 bases). The V gene's germline CDR1 is SGHTA and CDR2 FQGNSA. V shed 1 base and J shed 3 bases, with 15 bases lying between them. The CDR3 spans 16 residues. The DNA of the CDR3 is TGTGCCAGCAGCTTAGTGCATGGGGGAATTTACACTGAAGCTTTCTTT. This translates into CASSLVHGGIYTEAFF.

This clonotype came up once. This chain joins TRBV20-1 and TRBJ2-7; D is unclear. V lost 0 bases and J 9 bases, leaving 18 bases between the germline ends. This CDR3 is 14 amino acids long. CDR1 is DFQATT and CDR2 is SNEGSKA in the germline V gene (reference sequence). The CDR3, as DNA: TGCAGTGCTAGAGATCCCGGCAGGACCTCCGGGCAGTACTTC. It translates to CSARDPGRTSGQYF.

This clonotype was detected once. The chain carries TRBV11-2 and TRBJ2-1, with D perhaps given as TRBD1 or TRBD2 (5 bases each). Germline V gene lookup returns CDR1 SGHAT and CDR2 FQNNGV. This CDR3 contains 17 residues. The V end was cut by 5 bases, the J end by 5 bases, with 22 bases between. CDR3 sequence reads: CASSQALRGTMNNEQFF. The CDR3 DNA reads as TGTGCCAGCAGCCAAGCCTTGAGGGGCACCATGAACAATGAGCAGTTCTTC.

This clonotype was seen a few times. This chain uses TRBV4-1 with TRBJ1-1; D is perhaps TRBD1 (5 bases). The V gene's germline CDR1 is MGHRA and CDR2 YSYEKL. Trimming took 0 bases from V and 4 from J, leaving 9 bases between them. This CDR3 has 14 residues. CDR3 amino acids: CASSQEPGGTEAFF. The CDR3 bases are TGCGCCAGCAGCCAAGAGCCTGGGGGCACTGAAGCTTTCTTT.

CDR3 nucleotides: TGCAGTGCTAGAGAGGACAGGGCTGGAAACACCATATATTTT. This codes for CSAREDRAGNTIYF. The chain carries TRBV20-1 and TRBJ1-3; 8 bases match TRBD1. The CDR3 extends over 14 amino acids. The germline V gene encodes CDR1 DFQATT and CDR2 SNEGSKA (reference sequence). V was pared by 0 bases and J by 2 bases, with 0 bases of the junction left unmatched.

This clonotype was found a few times. The V call is TRBV24-1, the J call TRBJ2-6, with D unclear. The V end was cut by 7 bases, the J end by 2 bases, with 5 bases between. This CDR3 spans 13 amino acids. In germline, CDR1 is KGHDR, CDR2 SFDVKD. The CDR3 loop is CATSRPGANVLTF. The CDR3 coding sequence is TGTGCCACCAGCCGGCCTGGGGCCAACGTCCTGACTTTC.

This clonotype was counted only a few times. This chain connects TRBV12-3 or TRBV12-4 to TRBJ1-2; the D is unclear. V was trimmed by 2 bases and J by 8 bases, leaving 9 bases between them. The length of the CDR3 is 12 residues. CDR3 DNA sequence: TGTGCCAGCAGTTTATTTGGGCAAGGCTACACCTTC. It is translated as CASSLFGQGYTF.

For the CDR3, the DNA is TGTGCCATCGGGGACAGGGATCAGCCCCAGCATTTT. As protein: CAIGDRDQPQHF. This chain links TRBV10-3 with TRBJ1-5, with 9 bases lining up with TRBD1. The CDR3 loop spans 12 amino acids. The germline V gene has CDR1 ENHRY and CDR2 SYGVKD. The junction had 1 base not matched to a gene; V was cut back by 8 bases and J by 5 bases.

This chain links TRBV5-1 with TRBJ1-2, with D perhaps TRBD1 (5 bases). Trimming cost V 1 base and J 4 bases, with 11 bases left between them. The CDR3 sequence is 14 residues long. Germline CDR1 reads SGHRS; CDR2 reads YFSETQ. The chain's CDR3 is CASSLTGAAYGYTF. The CDR3 DNA reads TGCGCCAGCAGCTTGACTGGGGCGGCCTATGGCTACACCTTC.

In its sample, this clonotype was seen many times. The chain uses TRBV12-3 or TRBV12-4 and TRBJ2-3; D remains unclear. Trimming pared 3 bases from V and 6 bases from J, leaving 13 bases between. The CDR3 loop spans 14 amino acids. CDR3 DNA sequence: TGTGCCAGCAGTTTTCTCCCGTCCTTGGATACGCAGTATTTT. Translated, it gives CASSFLPSLDTQYF.

The chain uses TRBV7-2 and TRBJ2-1, with D possibly matching TRBD2 (7 bases). Germline V gives CDR1 SGHTA, CDR2 FQGNSA. The CDR3 has 13 amino acids. Trimming cost V 3 bases and J 14 bases, with 17 bases left between them. CDR3 protein: CASSLQGPGGEFF. The CDR3 DNA follows: TGTGCCAGCAGCTTGCAGGGCCCGGGGGGCGAGTTCTTC.

This clonotype turned up a few times. The chain uses TRBV6-2 or TRBV6-3 and TRBJ2-7; D perhaps matches TRBD2 (5 bases). This CDR3 has 14 amino acids. V lost 1 base, J lost 9 bases, and 16 bases lay in between. Looked up from germline, CDR1 is MNHEY and CDR2 is SVGEGT. The CDR3 DNA reads TGTGCCAGCAGTTACTTGGACCGGCGTGGAGGGCAGTACTTC. This sequence encodes CASSYLDRRGGQYF.

The chain employs TRBV6-2 or TRBV6-3 and TRBJ2-6; D gene ambiguous. The CDR3 covers 16 residues. Germline CDR1 reads MNHEY; CDR2 reads SVGEGT. V lost 2 bases and J 4 bases, leaving 12 bases between the germline ends. CDR3 coding DNA: TGTGCCAGCAGTTACCTCCTGCTCCCAGGGGCCAACGTCCTGACTTTC. This codes for CASSYLLLPGANVLTF.

In its sample, this clonotype was seen a few times. The V call is TRBV20-1, the J call TRBJ1-1; D is ambiguous. The CDR3 is 13 amino acids. The V end was cut by 0 bases, the J end by 11 bases, with 16 bases between. The germline V gene has CDR1 DFQATT and CDR2 SNEGSKA (reference sequence). CDR3 DNA sequence: TGCAGTGCTAGAGATGGGGTATCTGGGCTCGCTTTCTTT. Protein: CSARDGVSGLAFF.

The chain employs TRBV11-2 and TRBJ2-3; D remains ambiguous. CDR1 SGHAT and CDR2 FQNNGV come from the germline V gene. The CDR3 is 16 residues long. Trimming pared 4 bases from V and 0 bases from J, leaving 14 bases between. For the CDR3, the DNA is TGTGCCAGCAGCTCCGGGTCCAGTTCCAGCACAGATACGCAGTATTTT. Protein: CASSSGSSSSTDTQYF. The full variable domain, its missing parts supplied by reference TRBV11-2 and TRBJ2-3, is EAGVAQSPRYKIIEKRQSVAFWCNPISGHATLYWYQQILGQGPKLLIQFQNNGVVDDSQLPKDRFSAERLKGVDSTLKIQPAKLEDSAVYLCASSSGSSSSTDTQYFGPGTRLTVL.

This clonotype showed up many times. The chain couples TRBV5-1 to TRBJ1-1; unclear D gene. The V and J ends lost 0 bases and 0 bases respectively, with 3 bases between them. The CDR3 contains 13 residues. CDR1 SGHRS and CDR2 YFSETQ come from the germline V gene. The CDR3: CASSLEVNTEAFF. Here the CDR3 DNA reads TGCGCCAGCAGCTTGGAGGTGAACACTGAAGCTTTCTTT.

The rearrangement links TRBV6-6 to TRBJ2-7, with D perhaps being TRBD1 or TRBD2 (5 bases each). The CDR3 length is 14 residues. Deletions cut 2 bases from V and 2 bases from J, with 10 bases between. Germline V CDR1 and CDR2: MNHNY, SVGAGI (reference sequence). The CDR3, as DNA: TGTGCCAGCAGTTACGGGACCGTGGCCTACGAGCAGTACTTC. This codes for CASSYGTVAYEQYF.

This clonotype was seen a few times. The CDR3 sequence: CSVRGRSSYEQYF. The CDR3 coding sequence is TGCAGCGTTCGCGGCAGGAGCTCCTACGAGCAGTACTTC. This chain connects TRBV29-1 to TRBJ2-7; D not certain. This CDR3 spans 13 amino acids. Germline CDR1 and CDR2: SQVTM and ANQGSEA. Trimming took 5 bases from V and 0 from J, leaving 11 bases between them.